This T cell receptor (beta chain) was captured in a study of cytomegalovirus exposure and HLA in healthy donors. PCR amplification relied on 60 Vbeta primers (plus 13 Jbeta primers). The table came from immunoSEQ multiplex PCR; TCRdb's copy has only in-frame clones and leaves some out. Of roughly 110,000 clones listed, roughly three quarters are singletons. Study-wide results and limits: The investigators catalogued some 150 TCR beta chains as cytomegalovirus-associated.

In the case of this clone: The antigen is unknown.

The V gene's germline CDR1 is MNHEY and CDR2 SVGAGI. The CDR3 has 14 amino acids. V was pared by 4 bases and J by 4 bases, with 8 bases between. The sequence was collected from a woman aged 40 to 49 in good health and CMV-seropositive. Sequenced: PBMCs. The genes are TRBV6-5 and TRBJ1-6, with D hard to call. CDR3 sequence (DNA): TGTGCCAGCAGTTTTCGGGGATATAATTCACCCCTCCACTTT. Amino acid sequence: CASSFRGYNSPLHF.